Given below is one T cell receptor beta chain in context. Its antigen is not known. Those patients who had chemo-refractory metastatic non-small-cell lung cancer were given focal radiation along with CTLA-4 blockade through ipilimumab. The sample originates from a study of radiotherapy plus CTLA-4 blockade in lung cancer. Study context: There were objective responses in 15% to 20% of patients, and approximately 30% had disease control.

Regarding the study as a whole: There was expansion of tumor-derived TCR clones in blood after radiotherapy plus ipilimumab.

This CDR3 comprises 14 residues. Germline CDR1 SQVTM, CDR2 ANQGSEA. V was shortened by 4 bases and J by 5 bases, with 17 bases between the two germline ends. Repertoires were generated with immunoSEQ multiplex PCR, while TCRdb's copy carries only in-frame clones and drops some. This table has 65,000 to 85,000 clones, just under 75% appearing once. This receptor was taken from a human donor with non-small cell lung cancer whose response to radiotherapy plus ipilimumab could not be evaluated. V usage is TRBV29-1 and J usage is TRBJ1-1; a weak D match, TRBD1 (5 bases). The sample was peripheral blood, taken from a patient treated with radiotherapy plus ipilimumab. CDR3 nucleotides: TGCAGCGTTGGGGAGGGGTCAGGTGAGACTGAAGCTTTCTTT. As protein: CSVGEGSGETEAFF. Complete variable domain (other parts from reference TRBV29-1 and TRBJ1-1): SAVISQKPSRDICQRGTSLTIQCQVDSQVTMMFWYRQQPGQSLTLIATANQGSEATYESGFVIDKFPISRPNLTFSTLTVSNMSPEDSSIYLCSVGEGSGETEAFFGQGTRLTVV.